The present T cell receptor (beta chain) was sequenced within a study of OX40 agonist ivuxolimab in advanced cancers. At the level of the study: A mean age of approximately 58 years, range about 20 to 79, was recorded, and 70% to 85% were male.

Sequenced by immunoSEQ multiplex PCR; TCRdb stores in-frame clones only, minus some. This table has 70,000 or so clones, approximately 90% appearing once. As regards this clone: What it recognizes is unknown.

Study-level results: Compared with CD4+, CD8+ T cells on average had more expanded clones.

CDR1 and CDR2 from the germline V gene are MNHEY and SVGAGI. Trimming left V 0 bases short and J 3 bases short, with 15 bases between. There are 16 residues in the CDR3. Specimen: CD4+ or CD8+ T cells sorted from blood, collected in a trial of the OX40 agonist ivuxolimab. This rearrangement joins TRBV6-5 to TRBJ2-7; D uncertain. This receptor was taken from an adult with an advanced solid tumor such as melanoma, head and neck, liver or kidney cancer. Here the CDR3 reads CASSYSWGLRSYEQYF. The DNA for the CDR3 is TGTGCCAGCAGTTACTCTTGGGGTCTTAGAAGCTACGAGCAGTACTTC.